The 12 T cell receptor beta chains given below trace back to one sample, sequenced in a study of blood T cell repertoires in COVID-19. TCRdb's table, derived via immunoSEQ multiplex PCR, lists solely in-frame clones and lacks some. The sample holds some 300,000 clones; 85% to 95% are singletons and the top ten take 3.9%. Sequencing input: PBMCs or T cells enriched from blood (not recorded which). The receptors originated from a woman aged 25 to 39 who had been exposed to COVID-19.

This rearrangement joins TRBV5-4 to TRBJ1-1; TRBD1 matches at 7 bases. CDR1 and CDR2 (germline): SGHNT, YYREEE (reference sequence). The J segment lost 2 bases and the V segment lost 4 bases, leaving 8 bases of the junction unmatched. The CDR3 is made up of 15 amino acids. The DNA of the CDR3 is TGTGCCAGCAGCGGGAAGGGGGCCTTCAACACTGAAGCTTTCTTT. Translation: CASSGKGAFNTEAFF. Based on the CDR3 plus reference TRBV5-4 and TRBJ1-1, the full variable domain is ETGVTQSPTHLIKTRGQQVTLRCSSQSGHNTVSWYQQALGQGPQFIFQYYREEENGRGNFPPRFSGLQFPNYSSELNVNALELDDSALYLCASSGKGAFNTEAFFGQGTRLTVV.

This chain joins TRBV7-2 and TRBJ1-1; 7 positions agree with TRBD1. CDR3 size: 17 residues. Germline V lookup: CDR1 SGHTA, CDR2 FQGNSA. V trimming: 8 bases; J trimming: 4 bases; junction bases outside the gene matches: 19. The CDR3 region has the DNA TGTGCCAGCGGAGGATACAGTTTTATGGGACAGTTCACTGAAGCTTTCTTT. The encoded protein is CASGGYSFMGQFTEAFF.

This chain joins TRBV7-8 and TRBJ1-3, with TRBD1 as a possible D gene (5 bases). CDR1 SGHVS and CDR2 FQNEAQ come from the germline V gene. The CDR3 contains 13 residues. The V end was cut by 4 bases, the J end by 8 bases, with 12 bases between. The DNA of the CDR3 is TGTGCCAGCAGCTGGGGACTTACGGACACCATATATTTT. This codes for CASSWGLTDTIYF. The full variable domain, its missing parts supplied by reference TRBV7-8 and TRBJ1-3, is GAGVSQSPRYKVAKRGQDVALRCDPISGHVSLFWYQQALGQGPEFLTYFQNEAQLDKSGLPSDRFFAERPEGSVSTLKIQRTQQEDSAVYLCASSWGLTDTIYFGEGSWLTVV.

This chain uses TRBV27 with TRBJ1-6; D is perhaps TRBD1 (6 bases). From germline, CDR1 is MNHEY and CDR2 SMNVEV (reference sequence). V lost 3 bases and J 6 bases, leaving 18 bases between the germline ends. This CDR3 is built from 17 residues. In DNA, the CDR3 is TGTGCCAGCAGTTTCGTCACAGGGATGGGTCTTAATTCACCCCTCCACTTT. As protein: CASSFVTGMGLNSPLHF.

The rearrangement joins TRBV7-8 to TRBJ2-3; possibly TRBD2 for D (6 bases). This CDR3 is 14 amino acids long. Per germline, CDR1 SGHVS and CDR2 FQNEAQ. V dropped 5 bases and J dropped 4 bases, with 13 bases sitting between them. DNA for the CDR3: TGTGCCAGCAGCCCCACTAGCAGGGCAGATACGCAGTATTTT. It yields the protein CASSPTSRADTQYF.

This chain links TRBV12-3 or TRBV12-4 with TRBJ1-1, with TRBD1 as a possible D gene (6 bases). The V gene lost 4 bases and the J gene lost 6 bases, with 12 bases spanning the gap. This CDR3 is 13 amino acids long. CDR3 sequence (DNA): TGTGCCAGCAGTTCACAACAGGGCGCTGAAGCTTTCTTT. Encoded protein: CASSSQQGAEAFF.

The chain uses TRBV4-3 and TRBJ2-5; 13 nucleotides align to TRBD2. CDR3 length: 15 residues. The germline gives CDR1 LGHNA, CDR2 YSLEER. The junction had 3 bases not matched to a gene; V was cut back by 2 bases and J by 6 bases. The CDR3 protein is CASSQQTSGGQTQYF. The CDR3 DNA is TGCGCCAGCAGCCAACAGACTAGCGGGGGGCAGACCCAGTACTTC.

V usage is TRBV10-2 and J usage is TRBJ2-1, with no clear D. Trimming pared 10 bases from V and 6 bases from J, leaving 10 bases between. Germline-derived CDR1 and CDR2 are WSHSY and SAAADI. The CDR3 sequence is 11 residues long. The CDR3 spells CATEIANEQFF. In DNA form, the CDR3 reads TGCGCCACCGAGATAGCCAATGAGCAGTTCTTC.

The rearrangement joins TRBV4-1 to TRBJ1-5; D possibly corresponds to TRBD1 (5 bases). The CDR3 runs 13 residues. V was pared by 1 base and J by 4 bases, with 5 bases between. Germline V CDR1 and CDR2: MGHRA, YSYEKL. The CDR3 region is CASSQGQNQPQHF. CDR3 sequence (DNA): TGCGCCAGCAGCCAAGGACAGAATCAGCCCCAGCATTTT.

V is TRBV27 and J is TRBJ1-2; TRBD1 is a possible D gene (5 bases). V was shortened by 7 bases and J by 2 bases, with 14 bases between the two germline ends. The CDR3 is 14 amino acids. Germline V CDR1 and CDR2: MNHEY, SMNVEV (reference sequence). The CDR3 sequence is CASTPGGRNYGYTF. CDR3 sequence (DNA): TGTGCCAGCACCCCTGGGGGGAGGAACTATGGCTACACCTTC.

CDR3 sequence reads: CASSFKPGVGGNTIYF. The CDR3 DNA reads TGTGCCAGCAGCTTTAAGCCCGGGGTGGGCGGAAACACCATATATTTT. The chain recombines TRBV7-9 with TRBJ1-3; no definite D call. V was cut by 3 bases and J by 4 bases, with 16 bases left in between. The V gene's germline CDR1 is SEHNR and CDR2 FQNEAQ (reference sequence). The CDR3 sequence is 16 residues long.

V gene TRBV6-4 combines with J gene TRBJ2-3, with TRBD1 as a possible D gene (8 bases). Per the germline V gene, CDR1 is MRHNA and CDR2 is SNTAGT. The CDR3 extends over 15 amino acids. Trimming took 3 bases from V and 3 from J, leaving 13 bases between them. CDR3 sequence reads: CASSEAGQATDTQYF. Here the CDR3 DNA reads TGTGCCAGCAGTGAAGCGGGACAGGCAACAGATACGCAGTATTTT.